The text below deals with one TCR beta chain. Its cognate antigen is unknown. This sample is drawn from a study of CD8 T cells in Susac syndrome. Study-level background: Each patient with Susac syndrome, at the time of blood draw, was therapy-naive, on corticosteroids, or on intravenous immunoglobulin alone.

CDR3 size: 17 residues. Trimming took 0 bases from V and 1 from J, leaving 12 bases between them. Germline V gene lookup returns CDR1 LGHNA and CDR2 YNFKEQ. A quantity of roughly 0.5 to 1 ug RNA underwent reverse transcription using random hexamers. One entry per CDR3 protein results from TCRdb running MiXCR on the immunoSEQ multiplex PCR reads. The data contain roughly 130,000 distinct CDR3 sequences, 95% to 96% of them singletons. Findings and caveats of the study: As the study acknowledged, the number of individuals in its TCR sequencing and HLA analysis was relatively small.

Sequences were obtained from CD4+ T cells from PBMCs. The chain uses TRBV4-2 and TRBJ1-4; a possible D gene is TRBD1 (5 bases). The clonotype originates from a human donor with Susac syndrome. The CDR3 DNA is TGTGCCAGCAGCCAAGAAGGCAGGGTGGGAACTAATGAAAAACTGTTTTTT. This translates into CASSQEGRVGTNEKLFF.